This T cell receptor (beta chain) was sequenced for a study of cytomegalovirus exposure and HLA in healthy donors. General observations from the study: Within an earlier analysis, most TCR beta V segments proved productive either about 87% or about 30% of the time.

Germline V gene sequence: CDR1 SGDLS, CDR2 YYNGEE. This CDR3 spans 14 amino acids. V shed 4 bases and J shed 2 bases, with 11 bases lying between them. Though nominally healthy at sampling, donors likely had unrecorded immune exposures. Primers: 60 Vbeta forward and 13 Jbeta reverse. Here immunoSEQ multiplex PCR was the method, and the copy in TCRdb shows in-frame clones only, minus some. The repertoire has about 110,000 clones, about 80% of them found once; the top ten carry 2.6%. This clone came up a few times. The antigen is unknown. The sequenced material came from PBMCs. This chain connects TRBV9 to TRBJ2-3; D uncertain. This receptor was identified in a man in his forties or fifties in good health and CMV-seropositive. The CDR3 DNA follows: TGTGCCAGCAGCCCTGGAGTAACCACAGATACGCAGTATTTT. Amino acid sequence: CASSPGVTTDTQYF.